Each of the 5 T cell receptor beta chains below was sequenced from the same sample in a study of cytomegalovirus exposure and HLA in healthy donors (TCRdb year 2017). The library was prepared using the immunoSEQ multiplex PCR assay. Not all clones reach the TCRdb copy of this immuneACCESS table, which keeps in-frame sequences only. Checked studies attribute under half of the gap to unresolved V genes and leave the rest unexplained. This sample holds some 170,000 clones; around 85% were observed only once. Of the sample, 2% to 2.5% falls within the top ten clones. Sequencing used PBMCs. Receptors originate from a man aged 25 to 45 in good health and CMV-seropositive.

The gene calls are TRBV5-1 and TRBJ1-2, with D perhaps matching TRBD1 (5 bases). Germline V gives CDR1 SGHRS, CDR2 YFSETQ. The CDR3 totals 16 residues. V was trimmed by 0 bases and J by 2 bases, leaving 14 bases between them. The DNA of the CDR3 is TGCGCCAGCAGCTTGGACGGGGGACGGCAAAACTATGGCTACACCTTC. This encodes CASSLDGGRQNYGYTF.

The CDR3 sequence: CASGQGDGNEKLFF. Here the CDR3 DNA reads TGTGCCAGCGGACAGGGGGATGGCAATGAAAAACTGTTTTTT. V gene TRBV2 combines with J gene TRBJ1-4; TRBD1 matches 10 bases. Looked up from germline, CDR1 is SNHLY and CDR2 is FYNNEI. The CDR3 consists of 14 residues. V lost 8 bases to trimming and J lost 5 bases; unmatched junction nucleotides: 5.

The CDR3: CASSPPWTGGRWTEAFF. The CDR3 DNA is TGTGCCAGCAGTCCGCCTTGGACAGGGGGGAGGTGGACTGAAGCTTTCTTT. The chain couples TRBV27 to TRBJ1-1, with 10 bases aligning to TRBD1. Trimming removed 5 bases from V and 5 bases from J; junction bases left unmatched: 14. Germline V gene sequence: CDR1 MNHEY, CDR2 SMNVEV (reference sequence). The CDR3 spans 17 residues.

J is TRBJ2-5 and V is TRBV2; 9 bases match TRBD2. Germline-derived CDR1 and CDR2 are SNHLY and FYNNEI. CDR3 length equals 17 residues. V shed 2 bases and J 4 bases; nucleotides not matched to a gene: 11. This CDR3 is CASSEIGSGGPRETQYF. In nucleotides, the CDR3 is TGTGCCAGCAGTGAAATTGGGAGCGGGGGGCCGCGAGAGACCCAGTACTTC.

This clone was seen a few times. CDR3 in amino acids: CASSWTSGGPYNEQFF. The CDR3 coding sequence is TGTGCCAGCAGCTGGACTAGCGGGGGACCCTACAATGAGCAGTTCTTC. The chain joins TRBV6-6 to TRBJ2-1; the match to TRBD2 covers 13 bases. After removal of 6 bases from V and 2 bases from J, the junction contained 4 bases not matched to a gene. This CDR3 has 16 amino acids. Germline loops: CDR1 MNHNY, CDR2 SVGAGI (reference sequence).